The rows below give T cell receptor beta chains drawn from one sample of a study of regulatory T cells in long-lasting Graves disease. TCRdb reprocessed the multiplex PCR reads with MiXCR, giving one entry per CDR3 protein. The table includes approximately 470,000 distinct CDR3 sequences, about a sixth detected once. The same specimen was also included in a second study, on T cells in Graves' hyperthyroidism and ophthalmopathy.

The source was peripheral blood mononuclear cells (PBMCs), collected at new diagnosis, from a patient treated with antithyroid drugs. Every receptor here comes from a man aged 35-49 years with Graves disease. Both conserved end residues are part of each CDR3. Fields, in order: J gene, V gene, CDR3 protein.

TRBJ2-6 | TRBV6-5 | CASSYLSASGANVLTF
TRBJ2-1 | TRBV9 | CASSVDPTIGGNEQFF
TRBJ2-3 | TRBV29-1 | CSAGTGYTDTQYF
TRBJ2-1 | TRBV7-9 | CASSLAERSPYNEQFF
TRBJ2-7 | TRBV19 | CASSKIPGTGPYEQYF
TRBJ2-5 | TRBV20-1 | CSAGPQETQYF
TRBJ2-5 | TRBV6-2/TRBV6-3 | CASSSQGYETQYF
TRBJ2-1 | TRBV28 | CASSPFTGLSYNEQFF
TRBJ2-3 | TRBV5-1 | CASSLGPGNTDTQYF
TRBJ2-6 | TRBV18 | CASSPLSGSGANVLTF
TRBJ2-2 | TRBV20-1 | CSAGLAGGTGELFF
TRBJ1-1 | TRBV12-3/TRBV12-4 | CASSLKVRTSEAFF
TRBJ2-3 | TRBV5-1 | CASSLVGQSQYF
TRBJ2-1 | TRBV11-2 | CASSPDQTINEQFF
TRBJ2-4 | TRBV20-1 | CSARDPLAGVAKNIQYF
TRBJ2-7 | TRBV4-1 | CASSLGLAGAGYEQYF
TRBJ2-7 | TRBV3-1 | CASSQGTNYEQYF
TRBJ1-5 | TRBV6-1 | CASSEAVNQPQHF
TRBJ2-1 | TRBV7-9 | CASILSGTSYNEQFF
TRBJ2-5 | TRBV19 | CASRTGTTETQYF
TRBJ2-3 | TRBV6-2/TRBV6-3 | CASSPGTSNSDTQYF
TRBJ2-2 | TRBV19 | CASSIRTGNRIGAGELFF
TRBJ2-1 | TRBV28 | CASSSPGLSPGDEQFF
TRBJ2-3 | TRBV9 | CASSAPGLAGEDTQYF
TRBJ2-7 | TRBV29-1 | CSVRQGPTYEQYF
TRBJ2-3 | TRBV5-1 | CASSQLAADTQYF
TRBJ2-5 | TRBV20-1 | CSASEGQETQYF
TRBJ1-2 | TRBV18 | CASSPEGTRANYGYTF
TRBJ2-7 | TRBV4-1 | CASSHLPDNSYEQYF
TRBJ2-5 | TRBV19 | CASSVGSETQYF
TRBJ2-1 | TRBV28 | CASSLGSGRVRNEQFF
TRBJ2-1 | TRBV20-1 | CSARALAGGGNEQFF
TRBJ2-2 | TRBV12-3/TRBV12-4 | CASSLLGGRLTGELFF
TRBJ2-3 | TRBV15 | CATSTGDRNTDTQYF
TRBJ2-5 | TRBV12-3/TRBV12-4 | CASSLERRETQYF
TRBJ2-3 | TRBV28 | CATRSGSLADTQYF
TRBJ2-1 | TRBV30 | CAWSTGTRRLKYNEQFF
TRBJ2-7 | TRBV7-9 | CASSSGGISSYEQYF
TRBJ2-7 | TRBV15 | CATSRGGDEQYF
TRBJ1-6 | TRBV5-1 | CASSSQGAGASPLHF
TRBJ2-7 | TRBV20-1 | CSARDQGSGVFRKQYF
TRBJ1-5 | TRBV27 | CASQKGYSNQPQHF
TRBJ1-4 | TRBV5-4 | CASSPGTNTNEKLFF
TRBJ2-1 | TRBV4-1 | CASSSWSGPLSYNEQFF
TRBJ2-1 | TRBV14 | CASSQAGTGDYNEQFF
TRBJ2-3 | TRBV28 | CASSPSREGTDTQYF
TRBJ2-1 | TRBV11-3 | CASSSGPLNEQFF
TRBJ2-5 | TRBV20-1 | CSASSGSETQYF
TRBJ2-7 | TRBV20-1 | CSARGGSAYEQYF